These 27 T cell receptor beta chains were sequenced from one sample in a study of beta chain features in type 1 diabetes. Expressed TCRB transcripts were sequenced because the isolated RNA had all been reverse transcribed beforehand. The data were produced by immunoSEQ multiplex PCR, yet TCRdb's version contains in-frame clones alone and is incomplete. The repertoire holds 200,000 to 250,000 clones, with around 14% as singletons. The source material was naive CD4+ T cells from blood. These receptors all come from a woman between 40 and 50 years old in good health.

The sample holds a few counts of this clone. The chain carries TRBV10-3 and TRBJ2-7; D perhaps matches TRBD1 (5 bases). The CDR3 spans 15 residues. The V gene lost 2 bases and the J gene lost 5 bases, with 16 bases spanning the gap. From germline, CDR1 is ENHRY and CDR2 SYGVKD. This CDR3 is CAISERGEALHEQYF. The CDR3 coding sequence is TGTGCCATCAGTGAGAGGGGTGAAGCTCTCCACGAGCAGTACTTC.

This clone was observed a handful of times. The V and J genes are TRBV14 and TRBJ1-4, with no clear D. CDR3 length: 15 amino acids. V shed 0 bases and J shed 7 bases, with 12 bases lying between them. Germline CDR1 is SGHDN and CDR2 is FVKESK. The CDR3 DNA sequence: TGTGCCAGCAGCCAAGATTCAGGTTTTGGTGAAAAACTGTTTTTT. Translating it yields CASSQDSGFGEKLFF.

This clone was counted between two and nine times. The chain couples TRBV27 to TRBJ1-2, with D perhaps TRBD1 (6 bases). Between the trimmed V and J ends, which lost 5 bases and 7 bases, there was a span of 17 bases. CDR1 is MNHEY and CDR2 is SMNVEV in the germline V gene (reference sequence). The CDR3 sequence is 14 residues long. The CDR3 coding sequence is TGTGCCAGCAGTCAACCAGGGGAGGGTGGTGGCTACACCTTC. This sequence encodes CASSQPGEGGGYTF.

This chain connects TRBV15 to TRBJ1-4, with D tentatively TRBD1 (5 bases). The CDR3 covers 15 residues. The germline gives CDR1 LNHNV, CDR2 YYDKDF (reference sequence). Trimming took off 3 bases at V and 7 bases at J, with 15 bases between the two ends. The CDR3 DNA follows: TGTGCCACCAGCAGGCGAGGCCAGGGTGGTGAAAAACTGTTTTTT. Amino acids: CATSRRGQGGEKLFF.

This clone was seen more than once but under ten times. The chain is built from TRBV29-1 and TRBJ1-2; D not resolved. Trimming stripped 4 bases from V and 0 bases from J, with 18 bases between. Germline-derived CDR1 and CDR2 are SQVTM and ANQGSEA. The CDR3 extends over 16 amino acids. CDR3 DNA sequence: TGCAGCGTTGCCCAGGCCCTCTTGCAGGCTAACTATGGCTACACCTTC. It translates to CSVAQALLQANYGYTF.

This clone was detected ten times or more. The chain combines TRBV4-3 with TRBJ1-4; D unclear. Trimming removed 0 bases from V and 9 bases from J, with 11 bases in between. This CDR3 spans 14 amino acids. From germline, CDR1 is LGHNA and CDR2 YSLEER. Here the CDR3 reads CASSQETGGKKLFF. DNA of the CDR3: TGCGCCAGCAGCCAAGAAACGGGCGGGAAAAAACTGTTTTTT.

This clone has only a few counts. The V and J genes are TRBV6-6 and TRBJ2-5, with 7 bases identical to TRBD1. Germline V gives CDR1 MNHNY, CDR2 SVGAGI (reference sequence). V shed 7 bases, J shed 5 bases, and the junction held 10 bases outside the gene matches. The CDR3 runs 14 residues. The CDR3 region has the DNA TGTGCCAGCACCGACAGGGTGTCTGGCGAGACCCAGTACTTC. Translating gives CASTDRVSGETQYF.

This clone was seen only a few times. The chain combines TRBV4-3 with TRBJ2-7; tentatively, D is TRBD1 (5 bases). The CDR3 runs 14 residues. Per the germline V gene, CDR1 is LGHNA and CDR2 is YSLEER. V was pared by 0 bases and J by 4 bases, with 10 bases between. Here the CDR3 reads CASSQDGHGYEQYF. The CDR3 DNA is TGCGCCAGCAGCCAAGACGGACATGGGTACGAGCAGTACTTC.

V usage is TRBV19 and J usage is TRBJ2-7; D perhaps matches TRBD1 (6 bases). V was trimmed by 2 bases and J by 0 bases, leaving 14 bases between them. Germline CDR1 reads LNHDA; CDR2 reads SQIVND (reference sequence). CDR3 length: 16 residues. The CDR3 region has the DNA TGTGCCAGTAGTATATCCGGGACAATCAGCTCCTACGAGCAGTACTTC. Translation gives CASSISGTISSYEQYF.

This clone was observed a few times. The CDR3 region is CASTSGGYRYF. The CDR3 DNA follows: TGTGCCTCGACTAGCGGGGGGTATCGGTACTTC. The chain is built from TRBV6-1 and TRBJ2-7, with TRBD2 matching 13 bases. The trim removed 11 bases at V and 12 bases at J, leaving 7 bases unmatched. In germline, CDR1 is MNHNS, CDR2 SASEGT. This CDR3 has 11 amino acids.

V and J are TRBV29-1 and TRBJ2-5; 9 positions agree with TRBD1. V trimming: 5 bases; J trimming: 4 bases; junction bases outside the gene matches: 5. Germline V gene sequence: CDR1 SQVTM, CDR2 ANQGSEA. This CDR3 region has 13 residues. As DNA, the CDR3 is TGCAGCGTTACAGGGGGCGCGGGAGAGACCCAGTACTTC. Its protein is CSVTGGAGETQYF.

The V and J genes are TRBV9 and TRBJ1-1, with D possibly matching TRBD1 (6 bases). Trimming removed 0 bases at V and 2 bases at J, with 14 bases between. Germline V CDR1 and CDR2: SGDLS, YYNGEE. This CDR3 has 16 amino acids. The CDR3 loop reads CASSVGGGGANTEAFF. DNA for the CDR3: TGTGCCAGCAGCGTAGGGGGTGGGGGGGCAAACACTGAAGCTTTCTTT. The full variable domain, with the rest looked up from reference TRBV9 and TRBJ1-1, is DSGVTQTPKHLITATGQRVTLRCSPRSGDLSVYWYQQSLDQGLQFLIQYYNGEERAKGNILERFSAQQFPDLHSELNLSSLELGDSALYFCASSVGGGGANTEAFFGQGTRLTVV.

The CDR3 DNA reads TGTGCCAGTAAAACAGGGGGAGGCCAGCCCCAGCATTTT. This translates into CASKTGGGQPQHF. This chain joins TRBV19 and TRBJ1-5; 8 nucleotides match TRBD1. There are 13 residues in the CDR3. Losses at the gene ends were 7 bases for V and 7 bases for J; bases not matched to a gene: 6. From germline, CDR1 is LNHDA and CDR2 SQIVND (reference sequence).

The sample holds a few counts of this clone. The rearrangement uses TRBV7-9 and TRBJ1-1, with unresolved D. V was shortened by 0 bases and J by 10 bases, with 9 bases between the two germline ends. CDR3 size: 12 residues. Per germline, CDR1 SEHNR and CDR2 FQNEAQ (reference sequence). CDR3 bases: TGTGCCAGCAGCTTAGCCACAGCGGGAGCTTTCTTT. Its protein is CASSLATAGAFF.

This clone was counted only a few times. This rearrangement joins TRBV6-5 to TRBJ1-3, with a weak D call TRBD1 (5 bases). Germline V gene sequence: CDR1 MNHEY, CDR2 SVGAGI. The V end lost 5 bases, the J end lost 9 bases, and 17 bases lay between the germline ends. The CDR3 spans 14 residues. The CDR3 loop reads CASSLGQGAGTIYF. DNA of the CDR3: TGTGCCAGCAGTCTCGGACAAGGGGCAGGCACCATATATTTT.

This rearrangement joins TRBV7-6 to TRBJ2-3, with 7 bases aligning to TRBD2. This CDR3 region has 15 residues. With 5 bases clipped from V and 0 bases from J, the junction kept 5 bases outside the gene matches. CDR1 and CDR2 from the germline V gene are SGHVS and FNYEAQ. In DNA form, the CDR3 reads TGTGCCAGCAGCCCCCTCGGGGGGAGCACAGATACGCAGTATTTT. Protein sequence: CASSPLGGSTDTQYF.

This clone was detected a few times. V usage is TRBV7-6 and J usage is TRBJ2-5; D unclear. The germline CDR1 and CDR2 sequences are SGHVS and FNYEAQ. The CDR3 has 16 amino acids. V lost 2 bases, J lost 1 base, and 14 bases lay in between. The CDR3 spells CASSLSAGAFQETQYF. CDR3 bases: TGTGCCAGCAGCTTATCGGCCGGAGCTTTCCAAGAGACCCAGTACTTC.

This clone came up a few times. The chain employs TRBV14 and TRBJ1-4; TRBD1 agrees at 7 bases. The germline V gene has CDR1 SGHDN and CDR2 FVKESK. With 2 bases clipped from V and 6 bases from J, the junction kept 6 bases outside the gene matches. The CDR3 runs to 15 residues. Here the CDR3 reads CASSQLTGMDEKLFF. CDR3 DNA: TGTGCCAGCAGCCAATTGACAGGGATGGATGAAAAACTGTTTTTT.

This chain uses TRBV4-1 with TRBJ1-1; 7 positions agree with TRBD1. V gave up 2 bases and J gave up 6 bases; unmatched junction bases: 6. The CDR3 totals 14 residues. From germline, CDR1 is MGHRA and CDR2 YSYEKL. For the CDR3, the DNA is TGCGCCAGCAGCCAACCCCGGGACAGCCCTGAAGCTTTCTTT. Translated: CASSQPRDSPEAFF.

This clone has only a few counts. V and J are TRBV7-9 and TRBJ1-4; D is uncertain. There are 16 residues in the CDR3. Trimming stripped 4 bases from V and 5 bases from J, with 17 bases between. Germline lookup yields CDR1 SEHNR and CDR2 FQNEAQ (reference sequence). Here the CDR3 reads CASSSLPTLGNEKLFF. For the CDR3, the DNA is TGTGCCAGCAGCTCGCTCCCTACCCTCGGGAATGAAAAACTGTTTTTT. Drawing the rest from reference TRBV7-9 and TRBJ1-4, the complete variable domain is DTGVSQNPRHKITKRGQNVTFRCDPISEHNRLYWYRQTLGQGPEFLTYFQNEAQLEKSRLLSDRFSAERPKGSFSTLEIQRTEQGDSAMYLCASSSLPTLGNEKLFFGSGTQLSVL.

The chain carries TRBV5-4 and TRBJ2-5, with D possibly matching TRBD2 (6 bases). The V end lost 1 base, the J end lost 4 bases, and 14 bases lay between the germline ends. Germline CDR1 SGHNT, CDR2 YYREEE (reference sequence). The CDR3 is made up of 15 amino acids. CDR3 region: CASSLSSGGRETQYF. CDR3 in DNA: TGTGCCAGCAGCTTGTCTTCCGGAGGGAGAGAGACCCAGTACTTC.

This clone has just one count. The chain has TRBV9 and TRBJ1-4, with 9 positions matching TRBD1. The V gene's germline CDR1 is SGDLS and CDR2 YYNGEE. This CDR3 spans 16 amino acids. Unmatched junction bases numbered 11, after V lost 4 bases and J lost 7 bases. CDR3 DNA: TGTGCCAGCAGCCCCCGGGACAGGGAGAGGTCTGAAAAACTGTTTTTT. Translation gives CASSPRDRERSEKLFF. Full variable domain (rest looked up from reference TRBV9 and TRBJ1-4): DSGVTQTPKHLITATGQRVTLRCSPRSGDLSVYWYQQSLDQGLQFLIQYYNGEERAKGNILERFSAQQFPDLHSELNLSSLELGDSALYFCASSPRDRERSEKLFFGSGTQLSVL.

This clone was seen only a few times. The V gene is TRBV6-5, the J gene TRBJ2-1; 8 nucleotides line up with TRBD2. With V trimmed by 7 bases and J by 5 bases, 7 bases remained unmatched. CDR3 length equals 14 residues. The germline V gene encodes CDR1 MNHEY and CDR2 SVGAGI. This CDR3 is CASKNSGVNNEQFF. Written as DNA, the CDR3 is TGTGCCAGCAAGAATAGCGGGGTGAACAATGAGCAGTTCTTC.

This clone was detected only a few times. This sequence joins TRBV25-1 and TRBJ2-1; the D is unclear. The V gene lost 0 bases and the J gene lost 8 bases, with 14 bases spanning the gap. This CDR3 has 15 amino acids. Germline values: CDR1 MGHDK, CDR2 SYGVNS. CDR3 loop: CASSEYYGGEDEQFF. For the CDR3, the DNA is TGTGCCAGCAGTGAATATTATGGTGGAGAGGATGAGCAGTTCTTC.

This clone was recorded a few times. CDR3 coding DNA: TGCGCCAGCAGGAAAGTCGGGACAGCAGATTCACCCCTCCACTTT. Its protein is CASRKVGTADSPLHF. V and J are TRBV5-1 and TRBJ1-6; 7 nucleotides line up with TRBD1. The CDR3 consists of 15 residues. V was clipped by 5 bases and J by 8 bases; unmatched bases: 10. Germline assignment: CDR1 SGHRS and CDR2 YFSETQ.

This clone has just a few counts. The genes are TRBV6-5 and TRBJ2-2; D is perhaps TRBD1 (5 bases). Trimming cost V 2 bases and J 4 bases, with 11 bases left between them. Germline-derived CDR1 and CDR2 are MNHEY and SVGAGI. CDR3 length: 15 amino acids. CDR3 in DNA: TGTGCCAGCAGTTACCTGCCAGGGTCCACCGGGGAGCTGTTTTTT. Encoded protein: CASSYLPGSTGELFF.

This chain links TRBV29-1 with TRBJ1-2, with D hard to call. V dropped 5 bases and J dropped 2 bases, with 9 bases sitting between them. Germline V lookup: CDR1 SQVTM, CDR2 ANQGSEA. This CDR3 has 12 amino acids. The CDR3 loop reads CSVRAGNYGYTF. In nucleotides, the CDR3 is TGCAGCGTTCGAGCAGGCAACTATGGCTACACCTTC. The full variable domain, with the rest looked up from reference TRBV29-1 and TRBJ1-2, is SAVISQKPSRDICQRGTSLTIQCQVDSQVTMMFWYRQQPGQSLTLIATANQGSEATYESGFVIDKFPISRPNLTFSTLTVSNMSPEDSSIYLCSVRAGNYGYTFGSGTRLTVV.